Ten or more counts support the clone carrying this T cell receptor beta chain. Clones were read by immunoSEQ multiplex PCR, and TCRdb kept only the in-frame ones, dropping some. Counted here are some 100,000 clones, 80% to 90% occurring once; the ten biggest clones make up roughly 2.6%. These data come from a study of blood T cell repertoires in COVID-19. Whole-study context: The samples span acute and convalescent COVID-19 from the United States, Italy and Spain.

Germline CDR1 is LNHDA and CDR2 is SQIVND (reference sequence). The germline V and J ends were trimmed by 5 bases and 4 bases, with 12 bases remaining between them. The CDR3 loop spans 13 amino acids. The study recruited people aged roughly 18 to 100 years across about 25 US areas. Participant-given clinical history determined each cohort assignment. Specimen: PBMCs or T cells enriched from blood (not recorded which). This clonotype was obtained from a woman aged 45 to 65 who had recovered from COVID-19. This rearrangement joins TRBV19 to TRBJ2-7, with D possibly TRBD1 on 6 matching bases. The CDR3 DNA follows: TGTGCCAGTAGTTTCGGACAGAAGTACGAGCAGTACTTC. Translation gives CASSFGQKYEQYF.